The 26 T cell receptor beta chains presented below share a single source sample, sequenced in a study of beta chain features in type 1 diabetes. The study reverse transcribed the entire isolated RNA, so it sequenced expressed TCRB transcripts. Profiled with immunoSEQ multiplex PCR; TCRdb holds only in-frame clones, not every one. This table holds hundreds of thousands of clones, 15% to 20% found once. The sample consisted of naive CD4+ T cells from blood. These receptor sequences come from a woman younger than 30 in good health.

This clone has a handful of counts. V and J are TRBV18 and TRBJ2-4; D tentatively fits TRBD1 or TRBD2 (5 bases each). Trimming removed 3 bases from V and 0 bases from J, with 9 bases in between. The CDR3 is made up of 15 amino acids. CDR1 and CDR2 from the germline V gene are KGHSH and LQKENI. As DNA, the CDR3 is TGTGCCAGCTCACCGGGACGGCTAGCCAAAAACATTCAGTACTTC. Translated, it gives CASSPGRLAKNIQYF.

The rearrangement uses TRBV28 and TRBJ2-5; D might be TRBD1 (6 bases). The CDR3 consists of 15 residues. V was clipped by 4 bases and J by 6 bases, with 18 bases between them. Per germline, CDR1 MDHEN and CDR2 SYDVKM. Here the CDR3 DNA reads TGTGCCAGCAGTTCTTCCGCAGGGGCTTGGAAGACCCAGTACTTC. Its translation is CASSSSAGAWKTQYF.

This clone was counted a few times. The chain recombines TRBV28 with TRBJ2-5; D may be TRBD1 (5 bases). The germline gives CDR1 MDHEN, CDR2 SYDVKM. The CDR3 contains 15 residues. V was clipped by 6 bases and J by 2 bases, with 16 bases between them. CDR3 loop: CASSSWGNGQETQYF. Written as DNA, the CDR3 is TGTGCCAGCAGCTCATGGGGCAACGGACAAGAGACCCAGTACTTC.

V gene TRBV5-1 combines with J gene TRBJ2-3; 10 bases agree with TRBD2. In germline, CDR1 is SGHRS, CDR2 YFSETQ. With 4 bases clipped from V and 4 bases from J, the junction kept 9 bases outside the gene matches. The CDR3 has 16 amino acids. The CDR3 here is CASSPGVAGGADTQYF. The DNA for the CDR3 is TGCGCCAGCAGCCCCGGAGTAGCGGGAGGTGCAGATACGCAGTATTTT.

Comments on this clone: Germline and junction disagree at one end, which may indicate a read error. J is TRBJ2-7 and V is TRBV28; 9 bases are shared with TRBD2. CDR3 size: 14 residues. CDR1 MDHEN and CDR2 SYDVKM come from the germline V gene. In DNA, the CDR3 is TGTGCCAGCAGTTTCCGAGGGACTAGCCTGCGAGTCCACTTC. The encoded protein is CASSFRGTSLRVHF.

The V gene is TRBV6-6, the J gene TRBJ2-7; possible D gene TRBD2, 5 bases. CDR1 is MNHNY and CDR2 is SVGAGI in the germline V gene (reference sequence). This CDR3 region has 15 residues. The V gene lost 2 bases and the J gene lost 4 bases, with 15 bases spanning the gap. The CDR3 DNA follows: TGTGCCAGCAGTTACCAAGGCATGGAGCGGTACGAGCAGTACTTC. Translated, it gives CASSYQGMERYEQYF.

The rearrangement uses TRBV4-3 and TRBJ2-7, with no clear D. Between the trimmed V and J ends, which lost 0 bases and 4 bases, there was a span of 10 bases. Germline values: CDR1 LGHNA, CDR2 YSLEER. CDR3 length: 14 amino acids. The CDR3 bases are TGCGCCAGCAGCCAAGATCCTCGATCTTACGAGCAGTACTTC. Translated: CASSQDPRSYEQYF.

Note on this clone: This CDR3 is also generated by other DNA sequences in the sample. CDR3 nucleotides: TGTGCCAGCAGCTTAGCGGGGAGCTCCTACAATGAGCAGTTCTTC. Translation gives CASSLAGSSYNEQFF. This chain connects TRBV7-9 to TRBJ2-1; D is possibly TRBD2 (5 bases). Germline CDR1 reads SEHNR; CDR2 reads FQNEAQ (reference sequence). The ends were cut back, 0 bases at V and 0 bases at J, with 6 bases in the middle. The CDR3 covers 15 residues.

This chain joins TRBV7-2 and TRBJ2-5; no definite D call. The CDR3 has 15 residues. V shed 2 bases and J shed 2 bases, with 12 bases lying between them. CDR1 is SGHTA, CDR2 FQGNSA, per germline. The CDR3 sequence is CASSLFPGRQETQYF. CDR3 DNA: TGTGCCAGCAGCTTATTCCCGGGCAGGCAAGAGACCCAGTACTTC.

This clone was seen only a few times. The chain links TRBV4-2 to TRBJ2-2, with 9 bases matching TRBD1. The CDR3 loop spans 16 amino acids. V shed 0 bases and J 4 bases; nucleotides not matched to a gene: 3. Per the germline V gene, CDR1 is LGHNA and CDR2 is YNFKEQ. The CDR3 nucleotides read TGTGCCAGCAGCCAAGATAGGACAGGGGTCACCGGGGAGCTGTTTTTT. Translation: CASSQDRTGVTGELFF.

V and J are TRBV4-2 and TRBJ2-6; D remains ambiguous. This CDR3 contains 16 residues. The V end lost 4 bases, the J end lost 0 bases, and 10 bases lay between the germline ends. Germline V gives CDR1 LGHNA, CDR2 YNFKEQ. CDR3 region: CASSPRRLSGANVLTF. DNA of the CDR3: TGTGCCAGCAGCCCCCGACGCCTCTCTGGGGCCAACGTCCTGACTTTC.

This clone has a handful of counts. The V and J genes are TRBV28 and TRBJ1-2, with D unclear. Germline lookup yields CDR1 MDHEN and CDR2 SYDVKM. CDR3 length: 13 residues. V gave up 3 bases and J gave up 4 bases, with 9 bases separating them. The CDR3 protein is CASSFGALYGYTF. The CDR3 DNA is TGTGCCAGCAGTTTCGGCGCACTCTATGGCTACACCTTC.

This clone was counted a few times. This chain joins TRBV7-9 and TRBJ1-2; 8 bases align to TRBD1. Germline V gene lookup returns CDR1 SEHNR and CDR2 FQNEAQ (reference sequence). There are 15 residues in the CDR3. The J segment lost 6 bases and the V segment lost 5 bases, leaving 11 bases of the junction unmatched. The CDR3 sequence is CASSGTPGGVDGYTF. The CDR3 nucleotides read TGTGCCAGCAGCGGGACTCCAGGGGGCGTTGATGGCTACACCTTC.

The chain joins TRBV5-1 to TRBJ2-7; D may be TRBD2 (5 bases). Trimming left V 4 bases short and J 0 bases short, with 8 bases between. Germline CDR1 SGHRS, CDR2 YFSETQ. The CDR3 totals 13 residues. In nucleotides, the CDR3 is TGCGCCAGCAGCCGGGAAAACTCCTACGAGCAGTACTTC. Residues: CASSRENSYEQYF.

The chain links TRBV10-3 to TRBJ2-3, with TRBD2 identical over 10 bases. The CDR3 spans 16 residues. The V and J ends lost 8 bases and 3 bases, in that order; junction bases with no gene match: 11. CDR1 is ENHRY and CDR2 is SYGVKD in the germline V gene. The CDR3 nucleotides read TGTGCCATCGCGAGCTTAACGGGACTAGCGACAGATACGCAGTATTTT. Amino acid sequence: CAIASLTGLATDTQYF.

This clone was recorded a few times. The V call is TRBV4-3, the J call TRBJ2-7; D assignment may be TRBD1 or TRBD2 (7 bases each). This CDR3 comprises 18 residues. Trimming cost V 1 base and J 4 bases, with 23 bases left between them. CDR1 and CDR2 (germline): LGHNA, YSLEER. CDR3 sequence reads: CASSQALPHDREGYEQYF. The CDR3 DNA is TGCGCCAGCAGCCAAGCCCTCCCCCACGACAGGGAGGGTTACGAGCAGTACTTC.

There are a few counts of this clone. V is TRBV28 and J is TRBJ1-2; D gene uncertain. This CDR3 contains 12 residues. The V gene lost 6 bases and the J gene lost 0 bases, with 5 bases spanning the gap. The germline gives CDR1 MDHEN, CDR2 SYDVKM. CDR3 amino acids: CASRMANYGYTF. The CDR3 DNA sequence: TGTGCCAGCAGGATGGCTAACTATGGCTACACCTTC.

This clone was seen a few times. The V call is TRBV19, the J call TRBJ1-1; 8 nucleotides agree with TRBD1. The ends lost 5 bases at V and 3 bases at J; junction bases unmatched: 8. In germline, CDR1 is LNHDA, CDR2 SQIVND (reference sequence). CDR3 length: 15 residues. The CDR3 coding sequence is TGTGCCAGTAGTGGGACAGGCGGATGGGACACTGAAGCTTTCTTT. Translating gives CASSGTGGWDTEAFF.

The chain couples TRBV6-5 to TRBJ2-3; 8 bases match TRBD2. V was clipped by 5 bases and J by 3 bases; unmatched bases: 10. Germline V gives CDR1 MNHEY, CDR2 SVGAGI. CDR3 length equals 16 residues. The CDR3 protein is CASSNFPGTRTDTQYF. As DNA, the CDR3 is TGTGCCAGCAGTAACTTTCCCGGGACTAGGACAGATACGCAGTATTTT.

Only a few counts were recorded for this clone. The rearrangement uses TRBV27 and TRBJ2-7; D not resolved. Trimming took 3 bases from V and 2 from J, leaving 11 bases between them. Germline loops: CDR1 MNHEY, CDR2 SMNVEV (reference sequence). This CDR3 region has 14 residues. The CDR3 loop is CASSLVGATYEQYF. In nucleotides, the CDR3 is TGTGCCAGCAGTTTGGTCGGAGCAACCTACGAGCAGTACTTC.

The table lists this clone with a few counts. The chain couples TRBV5-1 to TRBJ1-2, with a weak D call TRBD1 (5 bases). V lost 5 bases and J lost 0, with 11 bases in between. The V gene's germline CDR1 is SGHRS and CDR2 YFSETQ. There are 14 residues in the CDR3. CDR3 loop: CASRGLSANYGYTF. The CDR3 nucleotides are TGCGCCAGCAGGGGACTGTCAGCTAACTATGGCTACACCTTC.

The chain combines TRBV5-1 with TRBJ2-1, with TRBD2 matching 14 bases. The CDR3 covers 16 residues. Germline V lookup: CDR1 SGHRS, CDR2 YFSETQ. With 3 bases clipped from V and 5 bases from J, the junction kept 4 bases outside the gene matches. The CDR3 here is CASSWRTSGRHNEQFF. CDR3 DNA: TGCGCCAGCAGCTGGCGGACTAGCGGGAGGCACAATGAGCAGTTCTTC.

This clone appeared a few times. The chain uses TRBV14 and TRBJ1-4; the D is unclear. The CDR3 totals 14 residues. Per germline, CDR1 SGHDN and CDR2 FVKESK. V was trimmed by 3 bases and J by 7 bases, leaving 12 bases between them. The CDR3 coding sequence is TGTGCCAGCAGCCACGACATAAATTCTGAAAAACTGTTTTTT. Protein product: CASSHDINSEKLFF.

The chain couples TRBV4-2 to TRBJ2-4; TRBD2 is a possible D gene (5 bases). Trimming shortened V by 3 bases and J by 0 bases, and 21 bases separated the two germline ends. Germline V lookup: CDR1 LGHNA, CDR2 YNFKEQ. This CDR3 spans 19 amino acids. The chain's CDR3 is CASSHPGSGSREAKNIQYF. The DNA for the CDR3 is TGTGCCAGCAGCCACCCTGGGTCGGGTAGCCGGGAAGCCAAAAACATTCAGTACTTC.

For this clone: Germline is not matched at one junction end, which may reflect a read error. The chain links TRBV27 to TRBJ1-2; unclear D gene. This CDR3 comprises 16 residues. Germline-derived CDR1 and CDR2 are MNHEY and SMNVEV (reference sequence). The CDR3 loop is CASSLSGPGRGYGYTF. The CDR3 coding sequence is TGTGCCAGTAGTTTAAGCGGCCCGGGTAGAGGCTATGGCTACACCTTC.

A few counts support this clone. The chain has TRBV4-3 and TRBJ2-1, with a possible D match to TRBD2 (6 bases). The CDR3 sequence is 14 residues long. Per germline, CDR1 LGHNA and CDR2 YSLEER. Trimming removed 1 base from V and 7 bases from J, with 11 bases in between. The CDR3 DNA is TGCGCCAGCAGCCAAGTCGGGAGTTCAAATGAGCAGTTCTTC. This gives the protein CASSQVGSSNEQFF.